This TCR beta chain emerged from a study of T cell repertoires in cytomegalovirus infection. Study-wide context: The study used recently identified HLA-C-restricted and well-studied HLA-B-restricted CMV epitopes. CMV infection plus the matching HLA type was flagged by public TCR beta signatures.

In the case of this clonotype: What it recognizes is unknown.

TCRdb re-derived calls from the reads in MiXCR, one entry per CDR3 protein. The sample consists of 300,000 to 400,000 distinct CDR3 sequences, 20% to 30% of them appearing once. Trimming removed 0 bases at V and 4 bases at J, with 13 bases between. The CDR3 is made up of 16 amino acids. Germline V gives CDR1 SGHNT, CDR2 YYREEE (reference sequence). General study findings and limits: The ex vivo response was dominated by HLA-C-restricted CMV-specific TCR beta clonotypes. Identification of carriers of CMV plus the relevant HLA was performed using cumulative public TCR beta family frequency.

The V and J genes are TRBV5-4 and TRBJ1-4, with D perhaps TRBD1 (6 bases). The TCR sequence derives from a human donor in good health (CMV status not recorded). Some clones in this sample may be carry-over from other donors' samples. The sample here was cultured PBMCs, taken from culture after CMV antigen stimulation. CDR3 sequence (DNA): TGTGCCAGCAGCTTGGGTTCAGGGGCCCTTAATGAAAAACTGTTTTTT. It codes for CASSLGSGALNEKLFF. Full variable domain (missing parts from reference TRBV5-4 and TRBJ1-4): ETGVTQSPTHLIKTRGQQVTLRCSSQSGHNTVSWYQQALGQGPQFIFQYYREEENGRGNFPPRFSGLQFPNYSSELNVNALELDDSALYLCASSLGSGALNEKLFFGSGTQLSVL.